This T cell receptor (beta chain) was documented in a study of PD-1 blockade in classical Hodgkin lymphoma. There are 14 residues in the CDR3. The V and J ends lost 2 bases and 8 bases respectively, with 12 bases between them. Germline-derived CDR1 and CDR2 are SGHTA and FQGNSA. Time point reported: cycle 4 day 1 (C4D1), after more than five weeks of nivolumab. Autologous stem cell transplantation was followed by relapse in every patient, and brentuximab vedotin exposure varied. Under best response, outcomes were complete response, partial response or progressive disease. Assay: immunoSEQ multiplex PCR; the TCRdb copy retains only in-frame clones and omits some. Of roughly 86,000 clones detected, 83% appear once; the ten largest clones hold more than 15%.

Sequences were derived from peripheral blood mononuclear cells (PBMCs), sampled before the fourth cycle of nivolumab. The rearrangement links TRBV7-2 to TRBJ1-4; a possible D gene is TRBD1 (6 bases). The receptor was derived from a human donor with classical Hodgkin lymphoma. In DNA form, the CDR3 reads TGTGCCAGCAGCTTAAGCAGGGGAAACGAAAAACTGTTTTTT. This translates into CASSLSRGNEKLFF.